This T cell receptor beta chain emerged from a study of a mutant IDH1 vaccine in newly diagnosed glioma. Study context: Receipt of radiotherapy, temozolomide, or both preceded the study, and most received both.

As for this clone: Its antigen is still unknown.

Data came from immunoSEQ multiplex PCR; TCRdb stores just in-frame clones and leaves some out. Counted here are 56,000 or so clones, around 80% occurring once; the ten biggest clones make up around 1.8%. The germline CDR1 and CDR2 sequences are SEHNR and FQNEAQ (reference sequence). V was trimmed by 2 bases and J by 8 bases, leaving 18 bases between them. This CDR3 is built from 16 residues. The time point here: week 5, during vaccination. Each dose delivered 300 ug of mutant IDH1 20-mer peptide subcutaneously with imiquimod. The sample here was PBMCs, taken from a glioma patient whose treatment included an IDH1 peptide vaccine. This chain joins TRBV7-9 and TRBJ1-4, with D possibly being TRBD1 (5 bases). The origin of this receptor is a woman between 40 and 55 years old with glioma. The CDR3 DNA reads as TGTGCCAGCAGCTTATCCGCCGGGACGCAAGGGGAAAAACTGTTTTTT. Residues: CASSLSAGTQGEKLFF.